This T cell receptor (beta chain) was profiled in a study of T cell clones after liver transplantation. Study as a whole: Three of eight recipients were HCV-positive; others had non-autoimmune, non-viral indications. Tolerance: complete withdrawal held at least one year, liver enzymes staying within twice normal.

Profiled with immunoSEQ multiplex PCR; TCRdb holds only in-frame clones, not every one. Altogether roughly 20,000 clones are present, 88% being singletons, with the ten largest covering 10% to 15%. The CDR3 has 15 residues. V trimming: 2 bases; J trimming: 5 bases; junction bases outside the gene matches: 6. Germline CDR1 and CDR2: SNHLY and FYNNEI. The chain recombines TRBV2 with TRBJ2-4; TRBD1 agrees at 7 bases. The source of this sequence is a human donor who received a liver transplant. The material sequenced was CD8+ T cells from blood, taken before liver transplant. The CDR3 is CASSERDRWENIQYF. The DNA for the CDR3 is TGTGCCAGCAGTGAACGGGACAGATGGGAAAACATTCAGTACTTC.